Sequencing of this T cell receptor beta chain was carried out in a study of cytomegalovirus exposure and HLA in healthy donors. Trimming left V 0 bases short and J 8 bases short, with 14 bases between. Germline CDR1 is SGHNT and CDR2 is YYREEE (reference sequence). The CDR3 is 14 residues long. Libraries were prepared by immunoSEQ multiplex PCR; TCRdb keeps only in-frame clonotypes and omits some of them. The table lists 300,000 to 350,000 clones, 70% to 90% of them singletons. The receptor's source is a man between 25 and 39 years old in good health and CMV-seronegative. The chain has TRBV5-4 and TRBJ1-2, with unresolved D. Sample: PBMCs. In nucleotides, the CDR3 is TGTGCCAGCAGCTTGGGGGCTGTAAGTTACGGCTACACCTTC. Its protein product is CASSLGAVSYGYTF. Complete variable domain (other parts from reference TRBV5-4 and TRBJ1-2): ETGVTQSPTHLIKTRGQQVTLRCSSQSGHNTVSWYQQALGQGPQFIFQYYREEENGRGNFPPRFSGLQFPNYSSELNVNALELDDSALYLCASSLGAVSYGYTFGSGTRLTVV.